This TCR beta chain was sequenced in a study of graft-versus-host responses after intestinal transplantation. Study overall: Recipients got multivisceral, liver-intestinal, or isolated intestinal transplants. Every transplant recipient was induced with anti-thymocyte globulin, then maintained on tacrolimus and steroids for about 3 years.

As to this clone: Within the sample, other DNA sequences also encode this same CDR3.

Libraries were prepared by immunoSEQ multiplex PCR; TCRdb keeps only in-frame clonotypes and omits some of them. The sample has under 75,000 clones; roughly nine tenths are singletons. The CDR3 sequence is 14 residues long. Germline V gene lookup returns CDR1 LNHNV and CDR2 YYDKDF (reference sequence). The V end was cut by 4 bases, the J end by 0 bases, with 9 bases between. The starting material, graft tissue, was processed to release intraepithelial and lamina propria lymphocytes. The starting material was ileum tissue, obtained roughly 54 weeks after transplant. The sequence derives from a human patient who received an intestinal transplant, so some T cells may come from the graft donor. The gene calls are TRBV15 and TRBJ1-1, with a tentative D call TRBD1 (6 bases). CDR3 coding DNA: TGTGCCACCAGCATAAACAGGGTGAACACTGAAGCTTTCTTT. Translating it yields CATSINRVNTEAFF.